This T cell receptor (beta chain) stems from a study of blood T cell repertoires in COVID-19. About the research overall: Donors in the United States, Italy and Spain gave samples during acute or convalescent COVID-19. The cDNA or gDNA used as material had been derived from T cells, B-cell-depleted T cells, or PBMCs.

Authors' processing steps: Cell counts per sample came from amplifying reference gene primers. Sequencing used immunoSEQ multiplex PCR; TCRdb keeps in-frame clones, though not all of them. V and J calls and clone size are those listed in that table; D and trimming were worked out from the DNA. The table lists 62,000 or so clones, 80% to 90% of them singletons. From germline, CDR1 is GTSNPN and CDR2 SVGIG (reference sequence). V lost 2 bases to trimming and J lost 7 bases, with 24 bases between them. The CDR3 is 18 residues long. This clone was detected only a few times. The sample was peripheral blood. The receptor comes from a human donor in a cohort sampled during active COVID-19. The chain combines TRBV30 with TRBJ1-6; D perhaps matches TRBD1 (5 bases). The CDR3 reads CAWSRHPAGQARNSPLHF. The CDR3 nucleotides read TGTGCCTGGAGTCGCCACCCGGCAGGGCAAGCTAGGAATTCACCCCTCCACTTT.